In this sample, the clone carrying this T cell receptor beta chain turned up once. The CDR3 contains 14 residues. Germline V gene lookup returns CDR1 SGHAT and CDR2 FQNNGV. Deletions cut 1 base from V and 1 base from J, with 8 bases between. This record belongs to a study of shared clonotypes between healthy human individuals. In the study overall: Sampling drew on donors who were two women and a few men aged 18 to 49.

Deep level was the assay's run setting. Genomic DNA of each subset was evenly split across several immunoSEQ plates. Profiling relied on immunoSEQ multiplex PCR, and the TCRdb table lists in-frame clones only, not all of them. The table includes about 1 million clones, roughly 80% detected once. V gene TRBV11-2 combines with J gene TRBJ2-7; no firm D call. This receptor was obtained from a man between 18 and 29 years old in good health. The specimen sequenced was memory CD4+ T cells sorted from blood. Subset denoted: CD45RA-negative fraction. CDR3 coding DNA: TGTGCCAGCAGCTTAGTATCGCCTTCCTACGAGCAGTACTTC. It encodes CASSLVSPSYEQYF.